The present entry profiles one T cell receptor beta chain with its context. This sample is drawn from a study of blood T cell repertoires in COVID-19. Study-wide context: Some COVID-19 samples were acute and others convalescent; all came from the United States, Italy and Spain. Sources were T cells, B-cell-depleted T cells, or PBMCs; the material itself was cDNA or gDNA.

The CDR3 contains 14 residues. CDR1 and CDR2 from the germline V gene are SGHTA and FQGNSA. V was clipped by 5 bases and J by 1 base, with 8 bases between them. In the study's own analysis: Using reference gene primer amplification, nucleated cell counts were estimated. The repertoire was sequenced with immunoSEQ multiplex PCR; TCRdb's copy has only in-frame clones and lacks some. V and J calls and clone size are those listed in that table; D and trimming were worked out from the DNA. The sample consists of tens of thousands of clones, roughly 91% of them appearing once. Sample: peripheral blood. The clonotype originates from a human donor in a cohort sampled during active COVID-19. J is TRBJ2-2 and V is TRBV7-2; a weak D match, TRBD1 (6 bases). This chain's CDR3 is CASSPGQNTGELFF. The CDR3, as DNA: TGTGCCAGCAGCCCGGGACAGAACACCGGGGAGCTGTTTTTT. The full variable domain, rest sourced from reference TRBV7-2 and TRBJ2-2, is GAGVSQSPSNKVTEKGKDVELRCDPISGHTALYWYRQSLGQGLEFLIYFQGNSAPDKSGLPSDRFSAERTGGSVSTLTIQRTQQEDSAVYLCASSPGQNTGELFFGEGSRLTVL.